Following are 27 T cell receptor beta chains from one sample sequenced in a study of blood T cell repertoires in COVID-19. Here immunoSEQ multiplex PCR was the method, and the copy in TCRdb shows in-frame clones only, minus some. The table lists approximately 210,000 clones, 85% of them singletons. Input material: peripheral blood. These receptors came from a man aged 55 to 70 with COVID-19, enrolled during active disease.

The gene calls are TRBV5-1 and TRBJ1-4; D gene uncertain. Looked up from germline, CDR1 is SGHRS and CDR2 is YFSETQ. The CDR3 loop spans 15 amino acids. V shed 2 bases and J shed 0 bases, with 8 bases lying between them. CDR3 bases: TGCGCCAGCAGCTTAATCAGTGCAACTAATGAAAAACTGTTTTTT. It yields the protein CASSLISATNEKLFF.

The CDR3 region is CASSWAGEEKLFF. In DNA form, the CDR3 reads TGTGCCAGCAGCTGGGCAGGGGAGGAAAAACTGTTTTTT. The gene calls are TRBV5-4 and TRBJ1-4; a weak D match, TRBD1 (6 bases). The CDR3 totals 13 residues. Germline V gene sequence: CDR1 SGHNT, CDR2 YYREEE (reference sequence). V lost 3 bases and J 8 bases, leaving 11 bases between the germline ends.

The J gene is TRBJ2-5, the V gene TRBV12-3 or TRBV12-4; the match to TRBD1 covers 7 bases. CDR3 length: 13 amino acids. After removal of 5 bases from V and 3 bases from J, the junction contained 3 bases not matched to a gene. The CDR3 sequence: CASSTGQEETQYF. The CDR3 DNA sequence: TGTGCCAGCAGTACCGGACAGGAAGAGACCCAGTACTTC.

The gene calls are TRBV19 and TRBJ1-5; weak D call: TRBD1 (5 bases). V was clipped by 5 bases and J by 7 bases, with 18 bases between them. Germline CDR1 is LNHDA and CDR2 is SQIVND (reference sequence). This CDR3 is built from 15 residues. In nucleotides, the CDR3 is TGTGCCAGTAGTCAAGGGGTAAAGGGTGGGCAGCCCCAGCATTTT. Protein sequence: CASSQGVKGGQPQHF.

This chain connects TRBV6-5 to TRBJ1-6; D is unclear. CDR3 size: 15 residues. Germline CDR1 is MNHEY and CDR2 is SVGAGI. V gave up 7 bases and J gave up 13 bases, with 23 bases separating them. The CDR3 region has the DNA TGTGCCAGCACCCCCTGGACGGGAGTAGAAGCCCCCCTCCACTTT. Residues: CASTPWTGVEAPLHF.

This clone was counted at least ten times. The CDR3: CASSFRQGRQYF. The CDR3 DNA follows: TGTGCCAGCAGTTTTAGGCAGGGGAGGCAGTACTTC. This chain uses TRBV6-5 with TRBJ2-7; possible D gene TRBD1, 6 bases. V was pared by 4 bases and J by 9 bases, with 13 bases between. The germline CDR1 and CDR2 sequences are MNHEY and SVGAGI. This CDR3 is 12 amino acids long.

This clone turned up a few times. V and J are TRBV14 and TRBJ2-7; the D gene is possibly TRBD1 (5 bases). Germline V CDR1 and CDR2: SGHDN, FVKESK. Trimming cost V 5 bases and J 2 bases, with 10 bases left between them. The CDR3 has 13 residues. The CDR3: CASSLGHTYEQYF. The CDR3 DNA reads TGTGCCAGCAGCTTAGGACATACCTACGAGCAGTACTTC.

The chain uses TRBV15 and TRBJ1-3, with 7 nucleotides matching TRBD1. Unmatched junction bases numbered 3, after V lost 3 bases and J lost 1 base. CDR3 size: 15 residues. CDR1 and CDR2 from the germline V gene are LNHNV and YYDKDF (reference sequence). This chain's CDR3 is CATSSNRGSGNTIYF. CDR3 nucleotide sequence: TGTGCCACCAGCAGCAACAGGGGATCTGGAAACACCATATATTTT.

The chain combines TRBV28 with TRBJ1-1; D is undetermined. The CDR3 sequence is 14 residues long. V was clipped by 8 bases and J by 10 bases, with 23 bases between them. The germline gives CDR1 MDHEN, CDR2 SYDVKM. CDR3: CASSPPQRLIRAFF. The CDR3 DNA reads as TGTGCCAGCTCACCGCCCCAGCGACTTATAAGAGCTTTCTTT.

V and J are TRBV7-9 and TRBJ2-3; D ambiguous. The CDR3 runs to 12 residues. Deletions cut 8 bases from V and 0 bases from J, with 6 bases between. In germline, CDR1 is SEHNR, CDR2 FQNEAQ (reference sequence). Here the CDR3 DNA reads TGTGCCAGCGGGCTTAGCACAGATACGCAGTATTTT. Translated, it gives CASGLSTDTQYF.

V is TRBV6-6 and J is TRBJ2-1, with TRBD2 as a possible D gene (6 bases). The CDR3 is 16 residues long. V shed 4 bases and J shed 4 bases, with 17 bases lying between them. Germline V gene data show CDR1 as MNHNY and CDR2 as SVGAGI (reference sequence). CDR3 protein: CASSLGHTRGYNEQFF. CDR3 DNA: TGTGCCAGCAGTTTAGGTCACACCCGGGGGTACAATGAGCAGTTCTTC.

The rearrangement uses TRBV5-4 and TRBJ1-2, with 8 bases fitting TRBD1. This CDR3 is 17 amino acids long. Germline V gene sequence: CDR1 SGHNT, CDR2 YYREEE (reference sequence). V shed 4 bases, J shed 2 bases, and the junction held 13 bases outside the gene matches. In DNA form, the CDR3 reads TGTGCCAGCAGCACTCACCGGACAGGGACATCCAACTATGGCTACACCTTC. It yields the protein CASSTHRTGTSNYGYTF.

The chain couples TRBV6-5 to TRBJ1-3; 9 bases map to TRBD1. CDR3 size: 15 residues. V gave up 7 bases and J gave up 2 bases; unmatched junction bases: 6. Per germline, CDR1 MNHEY and CDR2 SVGAGI. CDR3 loop: CASNNRGRAGNTIYF. The CDR3 nucleotides read TGTGCCAGCAATAACAGGGGGCGTGCTGGAAACACCATATATTTT.

V and J are TRBV5-4 and TRBJ2-2; 9 bases match TRBD2. Germline CDR1 reads SGHNT; CDR2 reads YYREEE (reference sequence). V lost 5 bases to trimming and J lost 0 bases; unmatched junction nucleotides: 8. The CDR3 extends over 17 amino acids. The CDR3 DNA reads as TGTGCCAGCAGTCCCGGGACTAGCAGTTCGAACACCGGGGAGCTGTTTTTT. Protein product: CASSPGTSSSNTGELFF.

The V gene is TRBV10-3, the J gene TRBJ2-1; 8 nucleotides line up with TRBD1. The germline gives CDR1 ENHRY, CDR2 SYGVKD. The CDR3 sequence is 13 residues long. The V gene end was trimmed by 7 bases and the J gene end by 10 bases; junction bases not matched to a gene: 9. Here the CDR3 DNA reads TGTGCCATCACCTCGGACAGGGCGTACGAGCAGTTCTTC. Its protein is CAITSDRAYEQFF.

V usage is TRBV29-1 and J usage is TRBJ1-4; perhaps TRBD1 as D (6 bases). V lost 5 bases, J lost 3 bases, and 10 bases lay in between. The CDR3 totals 13 residues. Germline V lookup: CDR1 SQVTM, CDR2 ANQGSEA. CDR3 in amino acids: CSVTGRPNEKLFF. In DNA, the CDR3 is TGCAGCGTTACAGGGCGGCCTAATGAAAAACTGTTTTTT.

This sequence joins TRBV7-6 and TRBJ2-3, with D tentatively TRBD2 (5 bases). This CDR3 spans 15 amino acids. Germline lookup yields CDR1 SGHVS and CDR2 FNYEAQ. Trimming took off 0 bases at V and 0 bases at J, with 7 bases between the two ends. Here the CDR3 reads CASSLAGASTDTQYF. CDR3 nucleotides: TGTGCCAGCAGCTTAGCGGGAGCGAGCACAGATACGCAGTATTTT.

This clone came up once. The chain couples TRBV6-4 to TRBJ1-1; 8 bases line up with TRBD1. CDR3 length equals 14 residues. The germline gives CDR1 MRHNA, CDR2 SNTAGT. V was pared by 4 bases and J by 1 base, with 2 bases of the junction left unmatched. In DNA, the CDR3 is TGTGCCAGCAGTGTGGACAGGGAGAACACTGAAGCTTTCTTT. This encodes CASSVDRENTEAFF.

The chain links TRBV7-8 to TRBJ1-1; 8 bases fit TRBD1. After removal of 5 bases from V and 1 base from J, the junction contained 6 bases not matched to a gene. The CDR3 has 15 residues. The germline gives CDR1 SGHVS, CDR2 FQNEAQ. CDR3 sequence: CASSPSGTGNTEAFF. DNA of the CDR3: TGTGCCAGCAGCCCCTCCGGGACAGGGAACACTGAAGCTTTCTTT.

This chain uses TRBV29-1 with TRBJ2-3, with a tentative D call TRBD2 (7 bases). Trimming shortened V by 7 bases and J by 2 bases, and 13 bases separated the two germline ends. Germline CDR1 and CDR2: SQVTM and ANQGSEA. The CDR3 has 13 amino acids. CDR3 in DNA: TGCAGCGGGGGGGGACACCTCACAGATACGCAGTATTTT. This sequence encodes CSGGGHLTDTQYF.

The chain has TRBV3-1 (or the pseudogene TRBV3-2) and TRBJ2-3; 9 bases are a match to TRBD2. J was trimmed by 1 base and V by 1 base; bases with no gene match: 0. Germline V lookup: CDR1 LGHDT, CDR2 YNNKEL (reference sequence). The CDR3 is made up of 15 amino acids. CDR3 DNA: TGTGCCAGCAGCCAAGGGACTAGCGGCACAGATACGCAGTATTTT. It is translated as CASSQGTSGTDTQYF.

The chain joins TRBV7-2 to TRBJ2-2; TRBD2 agrees at 9 bases. The CDR3 covers 15 residues. J gave up 2 bases and V 11 bases, and 9 bases lay outside the gene matches. Germline V gene sequence: CDR1 SGHTA, CDR2 FQGNSA. The CDR3 protein is CAWAGGALNTGELFF. For the CDR3, the DNA is TGTGCCTGGGCGGGAGGGGCCCTAAACACCGGGGAGCTGTTTTTT.

The rearrangement joins TRBV30 to TRBJ1-2; 8 nucleotides agree with TRBD1. V shed 7 bases, J shed 0 bases, and the junction held 4 bases outside the gene matches. CDR3 length: 13 amino acids. Germline loops: CDR1 GTSNPN, CDR2 SVGIG (reference sequence). CDR3 in amino acids: CAFRTGSNYGYTF. Written as DNA, the CDR3 is TGTGCCTTTAGGACAGGGTCTAACTATGGCTACACCTTC.

This clone came up a few times. This chain links TRBV15 with TRBJ2-3; D gene uncertain. CDR1 is LNHNV, CDR2 YYDKDF, per germline (reference sequence). Trimming took off 0 bases at V and 6 bases at J, with 4 bases between the two ends. There are 12 residues in the CDR3. CDR3: CATSRDQDTQYF. The CDR3 DNA reads TGTGCCACCAGCAGAGATCAGGATACGCAGTATTTT. Full variable domain (remainder filled in from reference TRBV15 and TRBJ2-3): DAMVIQNPRYQVTQFGKPVTLSCSQTLNHNVMYWYQQKSSQAPKLLFHYYDKDFNNEADTPDNFQSRRPNTSFCFLDIRSPGLGDTAMYLCATSRDQDTQYFGPGTRLTVL.

The chain links TRBV12-5 to TRBJ1-1; perhaps TRBD1 as D (5 bases). The V end lost 7 bases, the J end lost 4 bases, and 13 bases lay between the germline ends. This CDR3 has 13 amino acids. Germline V gives CDR1 LGHNT, CDR2 FRNRAP. The CDR3 DNA follows: TGTGCTAGTGTTCTCGACAGAGGCACTGAAGCTTTCTTT. This translates into CASVLDRGTEAFF.

The CDR3 protein is CAFPEGANYGYTF. For the CDR3, the DNA is TGTGCCTTCCCTGAGGGAGCTAACTATGGCTACACCTTC. V usage is TRBV30 and J usage is TRBJ1-2; no reliable D call. Germline CDR1 GTSNPN, CDR2 SVGIG (reference sequence). Trimming left V 7 bases short and J 0 bases short, with 12 bases between. CDR3 size: 13 residues.

This chain links TRBV7-8 with TRBJ1-4; 7 bases agree with TRBD1. CDR1 SGHVS and CDR2 FQNEAQ come from the germline V gene. Trimming removed 4 bases from V and 8 bases from J; junction bases left unmatched: 10. CDR3 length: 15 amino acids. This CDR3 reads CASSSRQGSGEKLFF. The DNA of the CDR3 is TGTGCCAGCAGCTCCAGACAGGGATCGGGGGAAAAACTGTTTTTT.